These 7 T cell receptor beta chains were all obtained from the same sample, sequenced in a study of control samples from healthy donors and cancer patients. This table comes from immunoSEQ multiplex PCR, and its TCRdb copy is limited to in-frame clones, with some not included. The table shows under 80,000 clones, with 90% to 95% occurring only once. The specimen was blood. The receptors shown here come from a woman aged 40 to 49 in good health.

This clone came up once. This sequence joins TRBV7-9 and TRBJ1-4, with a weak D call TRBD1 (5 bases). The germline V gene encodes CDR1 SEHNR and CDR2 FQNEAQ (reference sequence). The CDR3 loop spans 15 amino acids. V lost 2 bases to trimming and J lost 7 bases, with 14 bases between them. The CDR3 nucleotides are TGTGCCAGCAGCTTATTAGGGGAAGAGGGTGAAAAACTGTTTTTT. Residues: CASSLLGEEGEKLFF.

This clone was seen once. This sequence joins TRBV12-5 and TRBJ2-7, with 8 bases lining up with TRBD1. This CDR3 has 14 amino acids. Trimming removed 5 bases from V and 3 bases from J; junction bases left unmatched: 6. Looked up from germline, CDR1 is LGHNT and CDR2 is FRNRAP. Written as DNA, the CDR3 is TGTGCTAGTGGTCTCGGACAGGGTCGCTACGAGCAGTACTTC. Translating gives CASGLGQGRYEQYF.

This chain connects TRBV4-3 to TRBJ1-2; TRBD1 aligns across 12 bases. Germline CDR1 and CDR2: LGHNA and YSLEER. The CDR3 spans 15 residues. Unmatched junction bases numbered 5, after V lost 5 bases and J lost 4 bases. CDR3 region: CASSAGTGGGYGYTF. In nucleotides, the CDR3 is TGCGCCAGCAGCGCAGGGACAGGGGGCGGCTATGGCTACACCTTC.

The J gene is TRBJ2-1, the V gene TRBV11-2; D gene uncertain. This CDR3 region has 11 residues. CDR1 SGHAT and CDR2 FQNNGV come from the germline V gene. The CDR3 DNA sequence: TGTAAACACAGATCGGACGATGAGCAGTTCTTC. Amino acids: CKHRSDDEQFF. Looking up the rest from reference TRBV11-2 and TRBJ2-1 gives the full variable domain: EAGVAQSPRYKIIEKRQSVAFWCNPISGHATLYWYQQILGQGPKLLIQFQNNGVVDDSQLPKDRFSAERLKGVDSTLKIQPAKLEDSAVYLCKHRSDDEQFFGPGTRLTVL.

The chain employs TRBV4-1 and TRBJ1-6, with a possible D match to TRBD1 (6 bases). There are 15 residues in the CDR3. With 0 bases removed from V and 10 bases from J, the gap between germline ends came to 13 bases. CDR1 is MGHRA, CDR2 YSYEKL, per germline. The CDR3 here is CASSQEYREGSPLHF. As DNA, the CDR3 is TGCGCCAGCAGCCAAGAATACAGGGAGGGCTCACCCCTCCACTTT.

The rearrangement joins TRBV23-1 to TRBJ1-4; D perhaps matches TRBD1 (6 bases). TRBV23-1 is an ORF, and what it does is uncertain. With 8 bases removed from V and 0 bases from J, the gap between germline ends came to 19 bases. The CDR3 extends over 17 amino acids. The CDR3 DNA is TGCGCCAGCGGACAGCCTTACAAGAGTCCAACTAATGAAAAACTGTTTTTT. Encoded protein: CASGQPYKSPTNEKLFF.

This clone was found once. The chain has TRBV20-1 and TRBJ2-5; D uncertain. Trimming took off 7 bases at V and 1 base at J, with 7 bases between the two ends. This CDR3 contains 11 residues. Per germline, CDR1 DFQATT and CDR2 SNEGSKA (reference sequence). CDR3 region: CSGPLQETQYF. The DNA of the CDR3 is TGCAGTGGGCCCCTCCAAGAGACCCAGTACTTC.